These 28 T cell receptor beta chains were all obtained from the same sample, sequenced in a study of shared clonotypes between healthy human individuals. Method: immunoSEQ multiplex PCR; TCRdb's copy keeps in-frame clones and lacks some. The sample yields approximately 320,000 clones, roughly 84% seen once. The material sequenced was memory CD8+ T cells sorted from blood. The subset was: CD45RO+ cells pooled with CCR7-negative TemRA cells. These receptors came from a man between 18 and 35 years old in good health.

The chain couples TRBV6-5 to TRBJ1-2; D is possibly TRBD1 (6 bases). CDR1 and CDR2 from the germline V gene are MNHEY and SVGAGI. CDR3 length: 13 residues. V was pared by 6 bases and J by 3 bases, with 11 bases between. The CDR3 sequence is CASRDSGHYGYTF. Written as DNA, the CDR3 is TGTGCCAGCAGGGACAGCGGACACTATGGCTACACCTTC.

This clone turned up a few times. The rearrangement uses TRBV9 and TRBJ1-6; unclear D gene. Germline V gives CDR1 SGDLS, CDR2 YYNGEE. This CDR3 comprises 12 residues. Trimming removed 5 bases at V and 12 bases at J, with 12 bases between. Here the CDR3 DNA reads TGTGCCAGCAGAGGTACCTCGGAACCCCTCCACTTT. This encodes CASRGTSEPLHF.

This clone is a singleton in its sample. V is TRBV29-1 and J is TRBJ1-1; D possibly corresponds to TRBD1 (5 bases). The V gene lost 7 bases and the J gene lost 5 bases, with 17 bases spanning the gap. This CDR3 comprises 13 residues. Germline lookup yields CDR1 SQVTM and CDR2 ANQGSEA. The CDR3 coding sequence is TGCAGCGCTCGGGACCCCCGGAGGACTGAAGCTTTCTTT. Translation: CSARDPRRTEAFF.

The chain carries TRBV27 and TRBJ1-6; D ambiguous. The V gene's germline CDR1 is MNHEY and CDR2 SMNVEV (reference sequence). Trimming took off 4 bases at V and 6 bases at J, with 19 bases between the two ends. This CDR3 region has 17 residues. CDR3 in amino acids: CASSSGSASWGNSPLHF. The CDR3 nucleotides read TGTGCCAGCAGTTCCGGTTCAGCCTCCTGGGGTAATTCACCCCTCCACTTT.

J is TRBJ1-1 and V is TRBV7-2, with D hard to call. The CDR3 has 13 residues. From germline, CDR1 is SGHTA and CDR2 FQGNSA. Trimming took 4 bases from V and 0 from J, leaving 6 bases between them. The DNA of the CDR3 is TGTGCCAGCAGCTCTTGGGTGAACACTGAAGCTTTCTTT. As protein: CASSSWVNTEAFF.

The chain joins TRBV4-1 to TRBJ2-3; D call uncertain. Germline loops: CDR1 MGHRA, CDR2 YSYEKL. CDR3 length: 14 amino acids. V lost 10 bases, J lost 4 bases, and 18 bases lay in between. CDR3 loop: CATSTLKGPDTQYF. The CDR3 coding sequence is TGCGCCACCTCGACCCTAAAGGGCCCAGATACGCAGTATTTT.

This chain uses TRBV2 with TRBJ1-4; D unclear. Germline V CDR1 and CDR2: SNHLY, FYNNEI. The CDR3 runs to 15 residues. V was trimmed by 2 bases and J by 0 bases, leaving 7 bases between them. The CDR3, as DNA: TGTGCCAGCAGTGAATTCCAGACAACTAATGAAAAACTGTTTTTT. Protein: CASSEFQTTNEKLFF.

This clone has just a few counts. The chain uses TRBV6-6 and TRBJ2-7; D perhaps matches TRBD1 (6 bases). V lost 7 bases and J 2 bases, leaving 18 bases between the germline ends. CDR1 is MNHNY, CDR2 SVGAGI, per germline (reference sequence). This CDR3 contains 15 residues. The CDR3 loop is CASTIIPGHPYEQYF. CDR3 nucleotides: TGTGCCAGCACCATAATACCGGGACACCCCTACGAGCAGTACTTC.

This rearrangement joins TRBV2 to TRBJ2-7; TRBD2 might be the D (5 bases). V was cut by 6 bases and J by 3 bases, with 12 bases left in between. CDR1 is SNHLY, CDR2 FYNNEI, per germline. The CDR3 consists of 13 residues. The DNA of the CDR3 is TGTGCCAGCAGCGACGGACTCAGCTACGAGCAGTACTTC. Its protein product is CASSDGLSYEQYF.

This chain links TRBV18 with TRBJ1-2, with D uncertain. This CDR3 region has 15 residues. Germline V gene sequence: CDR1 KGHSH, CDR2 LQKENI. Trimming took 5 bases from V and 2 from J, leaving 15 bases between them. CDR3 nucleotide sequence: TGTGCCAGCTCAGTGACACCACATATAAACTATGGCTACACCTTC. Translation: CASSVTPHINYGYTF.

This chain joins TRBV13 and TRBJ2-7; TRBD2 agrees at 7 bases. CDR1 is PRHDT, CDR2 FYEKMQ, per germline (reference sequence). CDR3 size: 15 residues. With 2 bases clipped from V and 5 bases from J, the junction kept 9 bases outside the gene matches. The CDR3 region is CASSLRQLAVDEQYF. The DNA of the CDR3 is TGTGCCAGCAGCTTAAGGCAGCTAGCGGTAGACGAGCAGTACTTC.

The chain recombines TRBV4-1 with TRBJ2-7; no definite D call. The CDR3 length is 16 residues. Per the germline V gene, CDR1 is MGHRA and CDR2 is YSYEKL. Trimming shortened V by 0 bases and J by 3 bases, and 15 bases separated the two germline ends. As DNA, the CDR3 is TGCGCCAGCAGCCAAGAAGATGCAGCTTCGTTCTACGAGCAGTACTTC. Residues: CASSQEDAASFYEQYF.

V gene TRBV29-1 combines with J gene TRBJ1-2; D uncertain. This CDR3 has 15 amino acids. V was cut by 0 bases and J by 4 bases, with 15 bases left in between. Germline loops: CDR1 SQVTM, CDR2 ANQGSEA. The CDR3 DNA reads as TGCAGCGTTGAAGATTTGAAGGAGATCTTCTATGGCTACACCTTC. Translated, it gives CSVEDLKEIFYGYTF.

The chain has TRBV9 and TRBJ2-3; D is perhaps TRBD2 (7 bases). Germline lookup yields CDR1 SGDLS and CDR2 YYNGEE. V dropped 3 bases and J dropped 0 bases, with 17 bases sitting between them. This CDR3 spans 17 amino acids. The CDR3 nucleotides read TGTGCCAGCAGCGCCTCCGGGGGGCCTACTAGCACAGATACGCAGTATTTT. It is translated as CASSASGGPTSTDTQYF.

The CDR3 protein is CASSQDIAGEGYEQYF. The DNA for the CDR3 is TGCGCCAGCAGCCAAGATATAGCGGGGGAAGGATACGAGCAGTACTTC. The J gene is TRBJ2-7, the V gene TRBV4-3, with 9 bases matching TRBD2. The CDR3 consists of 16 residues. The germline gives CDR1 LGHNA, CDR2 YSLEER. V lost 0 bases, J lost 4 bases, and 7 bases stayed unmatched.

This chain connects TRBV6-6 to TRBJ2-7; D is ambiguous. Germline V lookup: CDR1 MNHNY, CDR2 SVGAGI (reference sequence). CDR3 size: 14 residues. Trimming pared 2 bases from V and 0 bases from J, leaving 8 bases between. This CDR3 reads CASSYGGDSYEQYF. CDR3 coding DNA: TGTGCCAGCAGTTACGGTGGAGACTCCTACGAGCAGTACTTC.

V usage is TRBV27 and J usage is TRBJ2-1; 7 positions agree with TRBD2. The J segment lost 0 bases and the V segment lost 5 bases, leaving 4 bases of the junction unmatched. CDR3 length: 15 residues. In germline, CDR1 is MNHEY, CDR2 SMNVEV (reference sequence). CDR3 loop: CASSPRGGSYNEQFF. The CDR3, as DNA: TGTGCCAGCAGTCCCCGCGGGGGCTCCTACAATGAGCAGTTCTTC.

Turning to this clone: Other nucleotide sequences from this sample produce the same CDR3. This chain joins TRBV9 and TRBJ2-3, with no clear D. The CDR3 consists of 12 residues. CDR1 is SGDLS and CDR2 is YYNGEE in the germline V gene. V was trimmed by 2 bases and J by 6 bases, leaving 7 bases between them. The CDR3 protein is CASSVGGDTQYF. The CDR3 DNA reads TGTGCCAGCAGCGTTGGTGGGGATACGCAGTATTTT.

Details on this clone: Other DNA sequences in this sample translate to the same CDR3. This chain's CDR3 is CASSPTGGYEQYF. The CDR3 nucleotides are TGTGCCAGCAGCCCGACAGGCGGCTACGAGCAGTACTTC. V and J are TRBV6-5 and TRBJ2-7; a possible D gene is TRBD1 (6 bases). Trimming cost V 6 bases and J 3 bases, with 12 bases left between them. The length of the CDR3 is 13 residues. In germline, CDR1 is MNHEY, CDR2 SVGAGI.

The V call is TRBV13, the J call TRBJ2-2, with 11 bases fitting TRBD2. The germline V gene has CDR1 PRHDT and CDR2 FYEKMQ (reference sequence). The ends lost 5 bases at V and 1 base at J; junction bases unmatched: 3. This CDR3 has 16 amino acids. The CDR3 loop reads CASSRGLAGNTGELFF. The CDR3 bases are TGTGCCAGCAGCCGCGGACTAGCGGGGAACACCGGGGAGCTGTTTTTT. The whole variable domain, filled in from reference TRBV13 and TRBJ2-2, reads AAGVIQSPRHLIKEKRETATLKCYPIPRHDTVYWYQQGPGQDPQFLISFYEKMQSDKGSIPDRFSAQQFSDYHSELNMSSLELGDSALYFCASSRGLAGNTGELFFGEGSRLTVL.

Note on this clone: Within the sample, other DNA sequences also encode this same CDR3. This chain uses TRBV7-9 with TRBJ2-5, with 9 bases fitting TRBD1. The V segment lost 4 bases and the J segment 1 base; nucleotides outside the gene matches: 1. CDR1 and CDR2 from the germline V gene are SEHNR and FQNEAQ (reference sequence). The CDR3 covers 14 residues. The chain's CDR3 is CASSSTGGQETQYF. Here the CDR3 DNA reads TGTGCCAGCAGCTCGACAGGGGGCCAAGAGACCCAGTACTTC. Looking up the rest from reference TRBV7-9 and TRBJ2-5 gives the full variable domain: DTGVSQNPRHKITKRGQNVTFRCDPISEHNRLYWYRQTLGQGPEFLTYFQNEAQLEKSRLLSDRFSAERPKGSFSTLEIQRTEQGDSAMYLCASSSTGGQETQYFGPGTRLLVL.

The J gene is TRBJ2-7, the V gene TRBV25-1; the D gene could be TRBD1 or TRBD2 (5 bases each). The length of the CDR3 is 16 residues. V was trimmed by 4 bases and J by 2 bases, leaving 18 bases between them. Germline values: CDR1 MGHDK, CDR2 SYGVNS. The CDR3 DNA reads TGTGCCAGCAGTGCCCCACCGGGACCTACCCCCTACGAGCAGTACTTC. It yields the protein CASSAPPGPTPYEQYF.

V gene TRBV28 combines with J gene TRBJ1-2; possibly TRBD1 for D (5 bases). V gave up 7 bases and J gave up 4 bases, with 16 bases separating them. There are 14 residues in the CDR3. Germline lookup yields CDR1 MDHEN and CDR2 SYDVKM. CDR3 residues: CASKAPSGTYGYTF. CDR3 in DNA: TGTGCCAGCAAAGCCCCCTCAGGGACCTATGGCTACACCTTC.

Only a few counts were recorded for this clone. This rearrangement joins TRBV6-1 to TRBJ2-7, with 11 bases that match TRBD2. The CDR3 consists of 15 residues. V dropped 3 bases and J dropped 0; count of bases not matched to a gene: 1. The germline V gene has CDR1 MNHNS and CDR2 SASEGT. The CDR3 bases are TGTGCCAGCAGTGAGGGACTAGCGGCCTCCTACGAGCAGTACTTC. Its protein is CASSEGLAASYEQYF.

The rearrangement uses TRBV21-1 and TRBJ2-7; the table's TRBD1 call for D was not verified on the DNA. TRBV21-1 is a pseudogene segment. There are 12 residues in the CDR3. The CDR3 bases are TGTGCCAGCAGCAAAGGACAGGCAGCTGGGTACTTC. This translates into CASSKGQAAGYF.

This chain connects TRBV7-9 to TRBJ1-5; possible D gene TRBD1, 6 bases. The V and J ends lost 4 bases and 5 bases respectively, with 15 bases between them. Germline V gene data show CDR1 as SEHNR and CDR2 as FQNEAQ (reference sequence). The CDR3 sequence is 15 residues long. The CDR3 protein is CASSSTGAGDQPQHF. CDR3 nucleotide sequence: TGTGCCAGCAGCTCAACTGGGGCAGGGGATCAGCCCCAGCATTTT. The variable domain in full, with the rest retrieved from reference TRBV7-9 and TRBJ1-5, is DTGVSQNPRHKITKRGQNVTFRCDPISEHNRLYWYRQTLGQGPEFLTYFQNEAQLEKSRLLSDRFSAERPKGSFSTLEIQRTEQGDSAMYLCASSSTGAGDQPQHFGDGTRLSIL.

The chain uses TRBV28 and TRBJ2-5; D uncertain. CDR3 length: 13 residues. Looked up from germline, CDR1 is MDHEN and CDR2 is SYDVKM. The V and J ends lost 6 bases and 1 base respectively, with 9 bases between them. Written as DNA, the CDR3 is TGTGCCAGCAGGGATTTAACCCAAGAGACCCAGTACTTC. It codes for CASRDLTQETQYF.

Only one count was recorded for this clone. The chain joins TRBV4-3 to TRBJ1-1; D may be TRBD1 (5 bases). This CDR3 comprises 13 residues. The ends were cut back, 1 base at V and 8 bases at J, with 11 bases in the middle. Germline-derived CDR1 and CDR2 are LGHNA and YSLEER. The DNA for the CDR3 is TGCGCCAGCAGCCAAGGGACCGGGGGAGAAGCTTTCTTT. Translating it yields CASSQGTGGEAFF.